This TCR beta chain came from a study of CXCR3-negative and CXCR3-positive naive CD8 T cells. Study-wide results and caveats: Both naive subsets, CXCR3-negative and CXCR3-positive, displayed similar TRBV-TRBJ usage, unlike memory cells.

Concerning this clonotype itself: Its specificity is unknown.

Germline V CDR1 and CDR2: MDHEN, SYDVKM. This CDR3 has 17 residues. UMI-tagged TRB cDNA libraries were built via 5' RACE. TCRdb processed the 5' RACE reads again and assigns one entry to each CDR3 protein, with no DNA. This table lists about 130,000 distinct CDR3 sequences. The TCR comes from a human donor in good health. Some clones in this sample may be carry-over from other donors' samples. The sample consisted of naive CXCR3- CD8+ T cells from blood. Subset given: CD45RO-CCR7+CD27+CD95- naive CD8+ T cells lacking CXCR3 (TNR3-). The chain combines TRBV28 with TRBJ1-1. The CDR3 protein is CASSFHSIGPQNTEAFF.